What follows are 12 T cell receptor beta chains derived from one specimen sequenced in a study of T cell responses to AZD1222 COVID-19 vaccine. Some clones are missing from TCRdb's copy, which holds only in-frame ones; the method was immunoSEQ multiplex PCR. This sample has about 86,000 clones, with roughly 90% found just once. Sequencing was performed on peripheral blood, taken on day 0 of AZD1222 vaccination. The source of these receptors is an adult in good health.

V usage is TRBV5-5 and J usage is TRBJ1-1; no reliable D call. Germline lookup yields CDR1 SGHKS and CDR2 YYEKEE (reference sequence). The V and J ends lost 3 bases and 1 base respectively, with 10 bases between them. The CDR3 contains 14 residues. CDR3: CASSSRPANTEAFF. CDR3 sequence (DNA): TGTGCCAGCAGCTCCAGGCCGGCGAACACTGAAGCTTTCTTT.

The genes are TRBV28 and TRBJ1-4, with a weak D call TRBD1 (5 bases). The CDR3 covers 15 residues. The ends were cut back, 8 bases at V and 6 bases at J, with 19 bases in the middle. Germline V gives CDR1 MDHEN, CDR2 SYDVKM. The CDR3 nucleotides read TGTGCCAGCCGCACAGGTAGTAGTACGTATGAAAAACTGTTTTTT. Protein: CASRTGSSTYEKLFF.

The chain uses TRBV9 and TRBJ2-3; D is possibly TRBD2 (6 bases). The germline CDR1 and CDR2 sequences are SGDLS and YYNGEE. Trimming cost V 2 bases and J 1 base, with 11 bases left between them. The length of the CDR3 is 15 residues. DNA of the CDR3: TGTGCCAGCAGCGTTCTGTCGGGAGGCACAGATACGCAGTATTTT. Amino acid sequence: CASSVLSGGTDTQYF.

A few counts support this clone. This sequence joins TRBV5-1 and TRBJ1-6, with D possibly matching TRBD1 (6 bases). Germline V gene data show CDR1 as SGHRS and CDR2 as YFSETQ. The CDR3 loop spans 17 amino acids. V dropped 0 bases and J dropped 4 bases, with 14 bases sitting between them. CDR3 sequence (DNA): TGCGCCAGCAGCTTGGCGACTCAGGGGTCATATAATTCACCCCTCCACTTT. It is translated as CASSLATQGSYNSPLHF.

The chain is built from TRBV6-5 and TRBJ2-7; D ambiguous. CDR1 is MNHEY, CDR2 SVGAGI, per germline. The CDR3 has 14 residues. V lost 7 bases and J lost 3, with 16 bases in between. The CDR3 nucleotides are TGTGCCAGCACCCACGGAGTTCCAAACTACGAGCAGTACTTC. This translates into CASTHGVPNYEQYF.

V is TRBV7-9 and J is TRBJ2-6, with D possibly being TRBD1 or TRBD2 (5 bases each). V lost 10 bases and J 3 bases, leaving 22 bases between the germline ends. CDR1 is SEHNR, CDR2 FQNEAQ, per germline (reference sequence). The CDR3 totals 17 residues. In DNA form, the CDR3 reads TGTGCCACCGACCACTACCCCAGGGCGGGTGGGGCCAACGTCCTGACTTTC. Its protein product is CATDHYPRAGGANVLTF.

This clone has just one count. The gene calls are TRBV19 and TRBJ1-1; the match to TRBD1 covers 7 bases. V trimming: 5 bases; J trimming: 1 base; junction bases outside the gene matches: 7. The germline CDR1 and CDR2 sequences are LNHDA and SQIVND (reference sequence). This CDR3 contains 15 residues. The DNA for the CDR3 is TGTGCCAGTAGTGAACAGGGGTCGGGGAACACTGAAGCTTTCTTT. Translating it yields CASSEQGSGNTEAFF. The full variable domain, in which reference TRBV19 and TRBJ1-1 provide the parts outside the CDR3, is DGGITQSPKYLFRKEGQNVTLSCEQNLNHDAMYWYRQDPGQGLRLIYYSQIVNDFQKGDIAEGYSVSREKKESFPLTVTSAQKNPTAFYLCASSEQGSGNTEAFFGQGTRLTVV.

The chain carries TRBV19 and TRBJ2-3, with TRBD2 matching over 8 bases. Per germline, CDR1 LNHDA and CDR2 SQIVND (reference sequence). V trimming: 4 bases; J trimming: 2 bases; junction bases outside the gene matches: 8. The CDR3 consists of 16 residues. This CDR3 is CASSTAAGGNTDTQYF. Written as DNA, the CDR3 is TGTGCCAGTAGTACCGCGGCGGGGGGTAACACAGATACGCAGTATTTT.

The chain combines TRBV20-1 with TRBJ2-7; D is perhaps TRBD2 (7 bases). Per germline, CDR1 DFQATT and CDR2 SNEGSKA (reference sequence). Trimming shortened V by 6 bases and J by 12 bases, and 18 bases separated the two germline ends. The CDR3 runs 11 residues. The CDR3 loop reads CSAGRTDVLYF. The DNA of the CDR3 is TGCAGTGCCGGGAGGACAGACGTCTTGTACTTC.

The chain recombines TRBV3-1 (or the pseudogene TRBV3-2) with TRBJ1-5; D unresolved. The CDR3 has 13 residues. Deletions cut 0 bases from V and 6 bases from J, with 6 bases between. Germline CDR1 and CDR2: LGHDT and YNNKEL (reference sequence). The CDR3 loop reads CASSQDEGQPQHF. DNA for the CDR3: TGTGCCAGCAGCCAAGATGAAGGTCAGCCCCAGCATTTT.

The rearrangement uses TRBV5-1 and TRBJ2-3, with 7 bases fitting TRBD1. The CDR3 is 15 amino acids. J lost 2 bases, V lost 2 bases, and 5 bases had no gene match. Germline CDR1 is SGHRS and CDR2 is YFSETQ. DNA for the CDR3: TGCGCCAGCAGCTTTAAGACAGGGACCACAGATACGCAGTATTTT. The encoded protein is CASSFKTGTTDTQYF.

The J gene is TRBJ1-1, the V gene TRBV28; D is possibly TRBD1 (5 bases). CDR1 MDHEN and CDR2 SYDVKM come from the germline V gene. The CDR3 runs 15 residues. Trimming stripped 4 bases from V and 3 bases from J, with 15 bases between. In nucleotides, the CDR3 is TGTGCCAGCAGTTCCCCGGGACCGGGGCACACTGAAGCTTTCTTT. Protein product: CASSSPGPGHTEAFF.